This TCR beta chain was identified in a study of OX40 agonist ivuxolimab in advanced cancers. Overall study context: Ivuxolimab, an antibody that agonizes OX40 (CD134), was administered to the patients.

With respect to this clone: The antigen remains unidentified.

The study's findings and limits: Certain nonresponding patients likewise had low normalized T-cell clonal expansion. Expanded clones tended on average to be more numerous among CD8+ T cells than CD4+.

After removal of 2 bases from V and 10 bases from J, the junction contained 12 bases not matched to a gene. CDR1 SGHRS and CDR2 YFSETQ come from the germline V gene. This CDR3 comprises 16 residues. Sequencing used immunoSEQ multiplex PCR; TCRdb keeps in-frame clones, though not all of them. The sample has about 84,000 clones, roughly 89% seen once. The sequencing here drew on CD4+ or CD8+ T cells sorted from blood, taken in a trial of the OX40 agonist ivuxolimab. The gene calls are TRBV5-1 and TRBJ1-6; TRBD1 matches at 7 bases. This receptor was identified in an adult with an advanced solid tumor such as melanoma, head and neck, liver or kidney cancer. CDR3: CASSLQTRGKGSPLHF. The CDR3 bases are TGCGCCAGCAGCTTACAAACCAGGGGGAAGGGATCACCCCTCCACTTT.